This T cell receptor (beta chain) derives from a study of blood T cells in healthy people across ages. As for this clonotype: Its antigen is currently unknown.

Sample-barcoded 5' priming and a J-beta primer mix drove a second PCR of roughly 7 to 11 cycles. One entry per CDR3 protein results from TCRdb running MiXCR on the 5' RACE reads. The sample yields hundreds of thousands of distinct CDR3 sequences, roughly 30% seen once. Total RNA, at least 5.5 micrograms per sample, was extracted from PBMCs. Whole-study findings and limits: When one million T cells were used, diversity estimates were thought to be underestimates. Per million T cells, the diversity of TCR beta decreased roughly linearly as age advanced. It was the long-lived donors that had more naive CD4+ cells and higher diversity than aged donors.

This receptor was obtained from a woman of 80 years or more in good health. Sample: blood.

The DNA of the CDR3 is TGTGCCAGCAGCTTAAGGGCGGATAACACTGAAGCTTTCTTT. It is translated as CASSLRADNTEAFF. The chain couples TRBV13 to TRBJ1-1; no clear D. This CDR3 has 14 amino acids. The V end was cut by 2 bases, the J end by 2 bases, with 9 bases between. The germline V gene encodes CDR1 PRHDT and CDR2 FYEKMQ (reference sequence).